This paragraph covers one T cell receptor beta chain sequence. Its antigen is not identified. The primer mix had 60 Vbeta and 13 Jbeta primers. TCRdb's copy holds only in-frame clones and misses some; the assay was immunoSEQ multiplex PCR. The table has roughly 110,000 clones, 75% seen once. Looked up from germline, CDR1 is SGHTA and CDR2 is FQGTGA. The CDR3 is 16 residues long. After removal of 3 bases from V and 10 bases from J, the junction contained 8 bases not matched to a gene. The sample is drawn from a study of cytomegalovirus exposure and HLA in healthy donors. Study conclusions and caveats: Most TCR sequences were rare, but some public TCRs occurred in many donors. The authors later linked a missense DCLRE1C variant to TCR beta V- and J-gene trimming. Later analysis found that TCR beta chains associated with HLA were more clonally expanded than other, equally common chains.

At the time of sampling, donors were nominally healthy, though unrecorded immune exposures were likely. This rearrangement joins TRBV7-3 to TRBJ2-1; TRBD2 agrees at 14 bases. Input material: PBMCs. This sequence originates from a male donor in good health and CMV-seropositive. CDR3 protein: CASSLSSGLAGGEQFF. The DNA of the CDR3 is TGTGCCAGCAGCTTGTCCAGCGGACTAGCGGGAGGAGAGCAGTTCTTC.